The 20 T cell receptor beta chains in this list originate from one sample, sequenced in a study of T-cell reconstitution after alpha-beta-depleted transplantation in children. Using unique molecular identifiers, the investigators prepared the TCRbeta library. Using its own MiXCR run on the PCR reads, TCRdb lists one record per CDR3 protein. This repertoire shows 550,000 to 600,000 distinct CDR3 sequences, 20% to 25% found once; its top ten account for around an eighth. The source material was PBMCs, mostly from graft donor cells, sampled 360 days after TCRalphabeta/CD19-depleted stem cell transplant. These receptors all stem from a boy under three years old who had a stem cell transplant for acute myeloid leukemia, so the T cells may come from the graft donor.

V and J are TRBV12-3 or TRBV12-4 and TRBJ2-1, with D possibly being TRBD2 (5 bases). The CDR3 has 13 residues. The V gene lost 1 base and the J gene lost 8 bases, with 9 bases spanning the gap. CDR3: CASSLDWRDEQFF. In DNA, the CDR3 is TGTGCCAGCAGTTTAGATTGGCGGGATGAGCAGTTCTTC.

This clonotype was counted ten times or more. The chain recombines TRBV12-3 or TRBV12-4 with TRBJ1-5; D gene unclear. CDR3 length equals 15 residues. V lost 3 bases, J lost 2 bases, and 11 bases lay in between. The DNA of the CDR3 is TGTGCCAGCAGTTTCGGTACTCCCGGCAATCAGCCCCAGCATTTT. Translating gives CASSFGTPGNQPQHF.

This rearrangement joins TRBV3-1 to TRBJ1-1, with unresolved D. CDR1 and CDR2 from the germline V gene are LGHDT and YNNKEL (reference sequence). The CDR3 totals 14 residues. The V end lost 1 base, the J end lost 2 bases, and 8 bases lay between the germline ends. DNA for the CDR3: TGTGCCAGCAGCCAAGGCTCGGATAACACTGAAGCTTTCTTT. This gives the protein CASSQGSDNTEAFF.

This clonotype was counted a few times. This rearrangement joins TRBV10-2 to TRBJ2-1; unclear D gene. Per the germline V gene, CDR1 is WSHSY and CDR2 is SAAADI. CDR3 length: 14 amino acids. The ends were cut back, 7 bases at V and 3 bases at J, with 13 bases in the middle. The CDR3 region is CASTSVENYNEQFF. In DNA, the CDR3 is TGCGCCAGCACTTCTGTGGAGAACTACAATGAGCAGTTCTTC.

This clonotype was seen only once. The chain joins TRBV12-3 or TRBV12-4 to TRBJ2-2, with 8 bases that match TRBD2. This CDR3 comprises 16 residues. V shed 5 bases, J shed 1 base, and the junction held 6 bases outside the gene matches. The CDR3 coding sequence is TGTGCCAGCAGTCCCAGTGGGACTAGGAACACCGGGGAGCTGTTTTTT. Its protein product is CASSPSGTRNTGELFF.

This clonotype was detected only a few times. The rearrangement links TRBV6-1 to TRBJ1-1; 9 bases fit TRBD1. Germline CDR1 MNHNS, CDR2 SASEGT. CDR3 length equals 14 residues. J gave up 4 bases and V 7 bases, and 7 bases lay outside the gene matches. CDR3 sequence (DNA): TGTGCCAGCATACGGGACAGGGTGAGCACTGAAGCTTTCTTT. Protein product: CASIRDRVSTEAFF.

This clonotype came up a few times. The chain links TRBV7-3 to TRBJ2-1, with D possibly TRBD2 on 7 matching bases. The CDR3 spans 16 residues. V gave up 5 bases and J gave up 5 bases, with 19 bases separating them. Germline V gene sequence: CDR1 SGHTA, CDR2 FQGTGA. The DNA of the CDR3 is TGTGCCAGCAGCCTCCTGGGAGGGGGAGCAAACAATGAGCAGTTCTTC. As protein: CASSLLGGGANNEQFF.

The chain is built from TRBV20-1 and TRBJ1-2; D is undetermined. Trimming cost V 6 bases and J 4 bases, with 9 bases left between them. CDR3 length equals 11 residues. CDR1 and CDR2 (germline): DFQATT, SNEGSKA (reference sequence). This CDR3 is CSAAPGYGYTF. The CDR3 bases are TGCAGTGCCGCCCCCGGCTATGGCTACACCTTC.

This sequence joins TRBV6-5 and TRBJ2-1; D is undetermined. Germline CDR1 and CDR2: MNHEY and SVGAGI. The CDR3 spans 16 residues. Trimming pared 0 bases from V and 5 bases from J, leaving 14 bases between. This chain's CDR3 is CASSYSIYYRDNEQFF. The CDR3 DNA reads as TGTGCCAGCAGTTACTCGATCTATTACCGGGACAATGAGCAGTTCTTC.

This chain connects TRBV5-5 to TRBJ2-2; no firm D call. This CDR3 contains 18 residues. The V end was cut by 2 bases, the J end by 3 bases, with 20 bases between. Germline V gene data show CDR1 as SGHKS and CDR2 as YYEKEE (reference sequence). The CDR3 coding sequence is TGTGCCAGCAGCTTCGGAGTTTCGGTCATGAGGTACACCGGGGAGCTGTTTTTT. It is translated as CASSFGVSVMRYTGELFF. The full variable domain, in which reference TRBV5-5 and TRBJ2-2 provide the parts outside the CDR3, is DAGVTQSPTHLIKTRGQQVTLRCSPISGHKSVSWYQQVLGQGPQFIFQYYEKEERGRGNFPDRFSARQFPNYSSELNVNALLLGDSALYLCASSFGVSVMRYTGELFFGEGSRLTVL.

This clonotype was recorded a few times. This chain uses TRBV6-1 with TRBJ2-3; TRBD2 aligns across 8 bases. V lost 1 base, J lost 1 base, and 4 bases stayed unmatched. This CDR3 is built from 16 residues. Germline V CDR1 and CDR2: MNHNS, SASEGT. Here the CDR3 DNA reads TGTGCCAGCAGTGAAGACGGGCGGGGGGGCACAGATACGCAGTATTTT. Its protein product is CASSEDGRGGTDTQYF.

This clonotype occurred a few times. The chain links TRBV15 to TRBJ2-3, with D possibly being TRBD2 (7 bases). The CDR3 has 16 amino acids. Germline CDR1 is LNHNV and CDR2 is YYDKDF (reference sequence). The V gene lost 0 bases and the J gene lost 8 bases, with 18 bases spanning the gap. CDR3 DNA sequence: TGTGCCACCAGCAGAGATCGGGGGGCAGCTTCGACTACGCAGTATTTT. Translated: CATSRDRGAASTTQYF. The whole variable domain, remainder taken from reference TRBV15 and TRBJ2-3, is DAMVIQNPRYQVTQFGKPVTLSCSQTLNHNVMYWYQQKSSQAPKLLFHYYDKDFNNEADTPDNFQSRRPNTSFCFLDIRSPGLGDTAMYLCATSRDRGAASTTQYFGPGTRLTVL.

In this sample, this clonotype turned up a few times. CDR3 DNA: TGCGCCAGCAGCCAAGAATTAGGGTTTTCCTACAATGAGCAGTTCTTC. The encoded protein is CASSQELGFSYNEQFF. The chain links TRBV4-3 to TRBJ2-1; D gene unclear. The CDR3 extends over 16 amino acids. The germline V gene has CDR1 LGHNA and CDR2 YSLEER. Trimming pared 0 bases from V and 1 base from J, leaving 10 bases between.

The CDR3 DNA reads as TGCGCCAGCAGTGAGCTAAACGTTAAGACGGATAACACCGGGGAGCTGTTTTTT. Its protein product is CASSELNVKTDNTGELFF. The chain combines TRBV10-1 with TRBJ2-2; D remains ambiguous. Trimming pared 2 bases from V and 2 bases from J, leaving 18 bases between. Looked up from germline, CDR1 is WNHNN and CDR2 is SYGVQD (reference sequence). The CDR3 length is 18 residues.

This clonotype was observed at least ten times. The chain joins TRBV20-1 to TRBJ1-6; no clear D. In germline, CDR1 is DFQATT, CDR2 SNEGSKA (reference sequence). This CDR3 is built from 12 residues. Deletions cut 1 base from V and 13 bases from J, with 11 bases between. DNA of the CDR3: TGCAGTGCTAGAGCCGGTATTGGGCCCCTCCACTTT. It translates to CSARAGIGPLHF.

This clonotype showed up just once. The genes are TRBV29-1 and TRBJ1-2; no definite D call. Per the germline V gene, CDR1 is SQVTM and CDR2 is ANQGSEA. V lost 5 bases, J lost 3 bases, and 7 bases lay in between. CDR3 length: 11 residues. In DNA, the CDR3 is TGCAGCGTTACGAGGGACTATGGCTACACCTTC. Translated: CSVTRDYGYTF.

This clonotype was seen at least ten times. The chain links TRBV6-5 to TRBJ2-1; 16 positions match TRBD2. CDR1 and CDR2 (germline): MNHEY, SVGAGI. The CDR3 has 19 amino acids. V trimming: 0 bases; J trimming: 6 bases; junction bases outside the gene matches: 8. CDR3 in DNA: TGTGCCAGCAGTTACTCCGGGACTAGCGGGGGGGCCTCGAGCAATGAGCAGTTCTTC. Residues: CASSYSGTSGGASSNEQFF.

This clonotype was seen once. CDR3 region: CTCRLGTGWEGNPLTEAFF. The CDR3, as DNA: TGTACCTGCAGACTCGGGACAGGGTGGGAAGGGAACCCACTGACCGAAGCTTTCTTT. The chain combines TRBV12-3 or TRBV12-4 with TRBJ1-1, with 9 bases identical to TRBD1. This CDR3 region has 19 residues.

This clonotype came up a few times. DNA for the CDR3: TGTGCCAGCAGCCCTAAACTAGCGCGAAGAGAGACCCAGTACTTC. This sequence encodes CASSPKLARRETQYF. The V and J genes are TRBV7-2 and TRBJ2-5, with TRBD2 matching 7 bases. CDR1 SGHTA and CDR2 FQGNSA come from the germline V gene. Trimming removed 5 bases from V and 4 bases from J; junction bases left unmatched: 10. The CDR3 is made up of 15 amino acids.

V usage is TRBV6-5 and J usage is TRBJ2-3; D is unresolved. Per the germline V gene, CDR1 is MNHEY and CDR2 is SVGAGI. The CDR3 is made up of 15 amino acids. V was cut by 4 bases and J by 2 bases, with 13 bases left in between. The CDR3 DNA is TGTGCCAGCAGTTCATTTAACCACCTCACAGATACGCAGTATTTT. Residues: CASSSFNHLTDTQYF.